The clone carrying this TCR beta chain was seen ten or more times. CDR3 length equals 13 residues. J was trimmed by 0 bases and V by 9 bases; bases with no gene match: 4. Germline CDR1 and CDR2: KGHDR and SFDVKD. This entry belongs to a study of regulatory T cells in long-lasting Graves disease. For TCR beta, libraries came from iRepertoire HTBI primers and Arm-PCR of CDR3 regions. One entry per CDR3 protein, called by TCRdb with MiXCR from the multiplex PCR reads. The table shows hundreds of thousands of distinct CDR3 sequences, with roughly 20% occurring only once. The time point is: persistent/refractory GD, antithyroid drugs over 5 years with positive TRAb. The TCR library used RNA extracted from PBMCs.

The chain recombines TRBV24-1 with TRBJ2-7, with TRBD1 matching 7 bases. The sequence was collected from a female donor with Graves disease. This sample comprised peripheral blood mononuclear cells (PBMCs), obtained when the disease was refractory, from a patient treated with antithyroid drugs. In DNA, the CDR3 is TGTGCCACCGCCGACAGGGACTCCTACGAGCAGTACTTC. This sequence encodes CATADRDSYEQYF.